This T cell receptor (beta chain) was obtained from a study of blood T cell repertoires in COVID-19. About the research overall: COVID-19 samples from acute and convalescent phases originated in the United States, Italy and Spain. The analysed material was cDNA or gDNA that came from T cells, B-cell-depleted T cells, or PBMCs.

Per the original methods: It was from reference gene primer amplification that nucleated cell counts were estimated. Method: immunoSEQ multiplex PCR; TCRdb's copy keeps in-frame clones and lacks some. Clonal size and the V and J genes are those of that table, whereas D and trimming came from the DNA. Of tens of thousands of clones in the sample, approximately 90% were seen once. V shed 5 bases and J shed 0 bases, with 4 bases lying between them. The CDR3 spans 12 residues. Per germline, CDR1 SGHRS and CDR2 YFSETQ. Sample: peripheral blood. The rearrangement joins TRBV5-1 to TRBJ2-3; D not resolved. The receptor was isolated from a human donor with active COVID-19. The donor label of this sample is uncertain. The CDR3 DNA reads as TGCGCCAGCAGACAAAGCACAGATACGCAGTATTTT. The encoded protein is CASRQSTDTQYF.